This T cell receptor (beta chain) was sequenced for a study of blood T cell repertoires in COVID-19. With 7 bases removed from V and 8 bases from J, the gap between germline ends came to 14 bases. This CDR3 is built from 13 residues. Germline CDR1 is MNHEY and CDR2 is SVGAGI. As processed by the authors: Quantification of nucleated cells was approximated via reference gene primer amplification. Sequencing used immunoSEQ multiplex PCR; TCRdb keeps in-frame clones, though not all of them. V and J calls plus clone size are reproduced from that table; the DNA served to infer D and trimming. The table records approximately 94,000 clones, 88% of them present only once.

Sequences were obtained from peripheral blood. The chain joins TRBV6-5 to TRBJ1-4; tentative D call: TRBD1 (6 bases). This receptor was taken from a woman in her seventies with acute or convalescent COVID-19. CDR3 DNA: TGTGCCAGCACCGAATGGGGGCCCGAAAAACTGTTTTTT. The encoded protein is CASTEWGPEKLFF.